The T cell receptor (beta chain) under discussion was sequenced for a study of control samples from healthy donors and cancer patients. The protocol was immunoSEQ multiplex PCR, while the TCRdb copy is restricted to in-frame clones and leaves out a portion. The sample holds 140,000 or so clones, 89% seen once. V was pared by 3 bases and J by 5 bases, with 7 bases between. Germline loops: CDR1 MRHNA, CDR2 SNTAGT. CDR3 size: 13 residues. About this clone itself: Other DNA sequences in the same sample also yield this CDR3.

The receptor was derived from a man between 25 and 39 years old in good health. The sample comprised blood. The chain joins TRBV6-4 to TRBJ1-4; D is unresolved. CDR3 protein: CASSDNLNEKLFF. CDR3 sequence (DNA): TGTGCCAGCAGTGATAATCTCAATGAAAAACTGTTTTTT.